A selection of T cell receptor beta chains follows, all from one sample in a study of blood T cell repertoires in COVID-19. Sequencing used immunoSEQ multiplex PCR; TCRdb keeps in-frame clones, though not all of them. The sample has under 300,000 clones, around 86% seen once. The sequencing sample was made of peripheral blood. These receptors originate from a woman aged 40 to 55 who had recovered from COVID-19. Each CDR3 is given with its conserved first and last residue. Each record gives: J gene, CDR3 length, D gene, clone size, V gene, CDR3 protein, CDR3 DNA. A D gene is named only where the DNA matches it firmly. Expanded clones are given a class, and other clones once, few, many or no size at all.

>TRBJ2-5|15|TRBD2|once|TRBV6-5
CASLAGGLYQETQYF
TGTGCCAGCTTGGCGGGAGGGTTATACCAAGAGACCCAGTACTTC
>TRBJ2-4|15|TRBD1|NA|TRBV10-3
CAISDSSDRANIQYF
TGTGCCATCAGTGATTCCTCGGACAGGGCTAACATTCAGTACTTC
>TRBJ1-3|15|TRBD1|NA|TRBV7-9
CASSWTGGAGNTIYF
TGTGCCAGCAGCTGGACAGGGGGTGCTGGAAACACCATATATTTT
>TRBJ1-1|14|NA|NA|TRBV7-9
CASSLAGSRVEAFF
TGTGCCAGCAGCCTCGCGGGTTCTCGGGTCGAAGCTTTCTTT
>TRBJ2-2|14|TRBD2|NA|TRBV19
CASSFAGATGELFF
TGTGCCAGTAGTTTCGCGGGAGCGACCGGGGAGCTGTTTTTT
>TRBJ2-5|13|TRBD1|NA|TRBV2
CASGGDREETQYF
TGTGCCAGCGGGGGGGACAGGGAAGAGACCCAGTACTTC
>TRBJ2-7|14|TRBD2|NA|TRBV9
CASSASGRGYEQYF
TGTGCCAGCAGCGCTAGCGGGAGAGGGTACGAGCAGTACTTC
>TRBJ2-1|12|TRBD2|NA|TRBV29-1
CSGGLAGNEQFF
TGCAGCGGGGGACTAGCGGGCAATGAGCAGTTCTTC
>TRBJ2-5|16|TRBD2|NA|TRBV6-1
CASSASIGGSGETQYF
TGTGCCAGCAGTGCCAGTATCGGCGGGAGTGGGGAGACCCAGTACTTC
>TRBJ2-3|16|TRBD1|NA|TRBV6-1
CASSDRQGGPTDTQYF
TGTGCCAGCAGTGACCGACAGGGGGGACCCACAGATACGCAGTATTTT
>TRBJ1-4|15|NA|NA|TRBV30
CAWSGDMLFDEKLFF
TGTGCCTGGAGTGGAGATATGCTCTTTGATGAAAAACTGTTTTTT
>TRBJ2-3|15|TRBD2|NA|TRBV5-4
CASAPSGGSIDTQYF
TGTGCCAGCGCACCCTCCGGGGGGAGTATAGATACGCAGTATTTT
>TRBJ2-5|14|NA|NA|TRBV2
CASRGAGQQETQYF
TGTGCCAGCAGGGGGGCCGGACAGCAAGAGACCCAGTACTTC
>TRBJ2-1|12|NA|few|TRBV3-1/TRBV3-2
CASSLSYNEQFF
TGTGCCAGCAGCTTATCCTACAATGAGCAGTTCTTC
>TRBJ2-3|13|TRBD1|NA|TRBV29-1
CSVEQGNGDTQYF
TGCAGCGTAGAACAGGGGAATGGAGATACGCAGTATTTT
>TRBJ2-7|14|TRBD1|NA|TRBV29-1
CSVGPTGGIYEQYF
TGCAGCGTCGGCCCAACAGGGGGCATCTACGAGCAGTACTTC
>TRBJ2-1|16|TRBD2|NA|TRBV15
CATSREGLAVYNEQFF
TGTGCCACCAGCAGAGAAGGACTAGCGGTTTACAATGAGCAGTTCTTC
>TRBJ2-5|16|TRBD2|NA|TRBV11-2
CASSRRGREGQETQYF
TGTGCCAGCAGCCGAAGGGGGCGGGAGGGCCAAGAGACCCAGTACTTC
>TRBJ2-1|15|TRBD1|NA|TRBV19
CASSIGAQGENEQFF
TGTGCCAGTAGTATTGGTGCACAGGGGGAAAATGAGCAGTTCTTC
>TRBJ1-1|13|TRBD1|NA|TRBV12-3/TRBV12-4
CASRIGQGLEAFF
TGTGCCAGCCGCATCGGACAGGGGCTTGAAGCTTTCTTT
>TRBJ1-2|15|NA|NA|TRBV19
CASRTPTAGGSGYTF
TGTGCCAGTAGGACCCCCACGGCGGGGGGCTCGGGCTACACCTTC
>TRBJ1-6|13|NA|NA|TRBV6-5
CASSLAENSPLHF
TGTGCCAGCAGTCTGGCGGAGAATTCACCCCTCCACTTT
>TRBJ1-4|14|NA|NA|TRBV4-1
CASSPQEGNEKLFF
TGCGCCAGCAGCCCCCAGGAGGGGAATGAAAAACTGTTTTTT